The clone carrying this TCR beta chain showed up just a few times. As yet, its antigen is unknown. This entry is derived from a study of cytomegalovirus exposure and HLA in healthy donors. Points from the study as a whole: Earlier results showed most TCR beta V segments being productive about 90% or about 30% of the time.

Whereas donors were nominally healthy upon sampling, unrecorded immune exposures were probable. Researchers ran the PCR with 60 Vbeta and 13 Jbeta primers. Clones were read by immunoSEQ multiplex PCR, and TCRdb kept only the in-frame ones, dropping some. Here the sample spans roughly 97,000 clones, 73% being singletons. V was shortened by 4 bases and J by 12 bases, with 19 bases between the two germline ends. In germline, CDR1 is LNHDA, CDR2 SQIVND (reference sequence). This CDR3 comprises 14 residues. The chain is built from TRBV19 and TRBJ2-1, with a tentative D call TRBD2 (6 bases). This clonotype originated in a man aged 35-49 years in good health and CMV-seronegative. The sample consisted of PBMCs. The CDR3 coding sequence is TGTGCCAGTAGTACACGGGACTCTCTGGTAGGGCAGTTCTTC. Translated: CASSTRDSLVGQFF.